The T cell receptor beta chain under discussion was sequenced for a study of CD8 T cells in ankylosing spondylitis. Broader study findings: Characteristic, it appeared, of ankylosing spondylitis blood was a TCR beta motif of fewer than 10 highly homologous variants. Before this, some motif variants had been reported in reactive arthritis synovial fluid and blood. The disease-linked clones had a CD8+ phenotype and low blood frequencies. Reported data indicate significant enrichment of disease-linked clones within matched ankylosing spondylitis synovial fluid.

For TCR beta, libraries came from quantitative 5'-RACE with molecular barcodes. One entry per CDR3 protein, called by TCRdb with MiXCR from the 5' RACE reads. The sample holds some 700,000 distinct CDR3 sequences, under 20% seen once. A remark on this clonotype: The antigen is unknown.

The CDR3 is 14 residues long. Between the trimmed V and J ends, which lost 2 bases and 2 bases, there was a span of 10 bases. In germline, CDR1 is LNHDA, CDR2 SQIVND (reference sequence). Sequencing used blood, either unsorted or a sorted T cell fraction (not recorded which). This receptor was obtained from a male donor with ankylosing spondylitis. J is TRBJ2-7 and V is TRBV19; D may be TRBD2 (6 bases). CDR3 loop: CASSIRGGAYEQYF. Here the CDR3 DNA reads TGTGCCAGTAGTATACGAGGCGGGGCCTACGAGCAGTACTTC. Combining the CDR3 with reference TRBV19 and TRBJ2-7 gives the whole variable domain DGGITQSPKYLFRKEGQNVTLSCEQNLNHDAMYWYRQDPGQGLRLIYYSQIVNDFQKGDIAEGYSVSREKKESFPLTVTSAQKNPTAFYLCASSIRGGAYEQYFGPGTRLTVT.